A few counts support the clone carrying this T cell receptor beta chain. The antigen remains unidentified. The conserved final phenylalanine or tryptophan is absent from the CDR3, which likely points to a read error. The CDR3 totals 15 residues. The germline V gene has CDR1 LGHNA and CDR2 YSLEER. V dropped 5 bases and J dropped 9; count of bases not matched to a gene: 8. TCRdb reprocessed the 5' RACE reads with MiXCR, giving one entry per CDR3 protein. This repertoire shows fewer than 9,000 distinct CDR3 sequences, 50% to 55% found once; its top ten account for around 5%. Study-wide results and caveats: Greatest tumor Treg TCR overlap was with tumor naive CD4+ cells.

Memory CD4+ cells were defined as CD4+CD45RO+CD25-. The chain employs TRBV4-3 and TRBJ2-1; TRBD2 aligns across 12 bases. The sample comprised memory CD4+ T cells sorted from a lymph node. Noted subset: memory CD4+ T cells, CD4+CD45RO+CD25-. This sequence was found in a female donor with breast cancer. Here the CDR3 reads CASSTQTSGSLEQFL. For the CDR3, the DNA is TGCGCCAGCAGCACTCAGACTAGCGGGAGTCTTGAGCAGTTCCTC.